This paragraph reports one TCR beta chain. This clonotype occurred a few times. No antigen is known for it. Base qualities are not recorded, but no much larger clone differs from it by a single base. Libraries were prepared through PCR. The sequencing machine was a HiSeq X Ten. Using fastp at Q25 and MiXCR, TCRdb reprocessed the public reads and kept productive beta chains. One record per CDR3 amino acid sequence lists the most common genes and DNA. In all, the sample holds roughly 16,000 distinct CDR3 sequences, and approximately 50% of those were seen once. The biggest ten clones account for approximately 32% of the sample. After removal of 1 base from V and 6 bases from J, the junction retains 10 bases not matched to a gene. Reading from cysteine to phenylalanine, the CDR3 counts 16 amino acids. The entry retains the CDR3 DNA only, 48 bases that are in frame from base 1. The donors were patients who had localized lung adenocarcinoma, which is a subtype of non-small cell lung cancer. Samples were obtained from the centers of localized lung adenocarcinomas. For TCR repertoire analysis, CD8+ T cells taken from tumor tissue were profiled apart from CD4+ T cells.

The data were taken from a study of CD4 and CD8 cells across lung adenocarcinoma regions (dated by TCRdb to 2016 to 2019). As for the study more broadly: The study compared tumor centers with tumor margins to examine intratumor heterogeneity of the T cell receptor repertoire.

The sequence joins TRBV12-3 or TRBV12-4 to TRBJ1-1, with 8 bases in between that match TRBD1. The sequenced material came from CD8+ T cells from the center of a lung tumor. The sample's cell subset or site label is to be understood as: tumor center region. This sequence originates from a female donor with lung adenocarcinoma. The CD4 and CD8 labels of this study may be unreliable. The CDR3 in this case is CASSLGTGGYTAEAFF. The nucleotide sequence is given as TGTGCCAGCAGTTTAGGCACAGGGGGGTATACCGCTGAAGCTTTCTTT.